This TCR beta chain came from a study of T cell repertoires in cytomegalovirus infection. Study at large: Public TCR beta signatures were indicative of both CMV infection and a matching HLA type.

TCRdb recomputed calls from the reads with MiXCR, one row per CDR3 protein. The table has approximately 500,000 distinct CDR3 sequences, about 25% seen once. The CDR3 totals 17 residues. Germline trimming cut 2 bases from V and 1 base from J; bases unmatched to any gene: 7. The germline gives CDR1 SGHTA, CDR2 FQGNSA. This clonotype was seen at least ten times. Sequenced material: PBMCs. The receptor was isolated from a human donor in good health (CMV status not recorded). Some clones in this sample may be carry-over from other donors' samples. This chain uses TRBV7-2 with TRBJ2-5; 10 bases align to TRBD1. CDR3 DNA: TGTGCCAGCAGCTTATCAAGGGACAGGGGACTCCAAGAGACCCAGTACTTC. Translated, it gives CASSLSRDRGLQETQYF.